A single T cell receptor beta chain is shown here with its context. Antigen unknown. A read error may account for a junction end that differs from germline. The CDR3 runs 17 residues. Germline loops: CDR1 MNHNS, CDR2 SASEGT. Tagging with unique molecular identifiers was a feature of the TCR beta cDNA libraries. TCRdb processed the PCR reads anew with MiXCR; each CDR3 protein has one entry. The top ten hold over 1.5% of the sample, which has roughly 600,000 distinct CDR3 sequences, roughly 40% seen once. These data originate in a study of post-analysis software for immune sequencing data. Study-wide background: Secondary progressive, relapsing-remitting and progressive-relapsing multiple sclerosis were among the included disease courses.

Study-wide results and caveats: Higher frequency in patients than in controls was seen for roughly five TRBV segments, with TRBV5-6, TRBV5-1 and TRBV20-1 among them. For normalized Chao1 diversity, multiple sclerosis patients scored significantly lower than controls did. F-measure co-clustering was strong for batch-matched samples.

This sequence originates from a girl aged 5-17 years with multiple sclerosis. This chain joins TRBV6-1 and TRBJ1-6; the match to TRBD1 covers 9 bases. The source material was blood. The CDR3 loop is CASSRPVQGAHNSSLHF. The DNA of the CDR3 is TGTGCCAGCAGTCGACCTGTACAGGGGGCACATAATTCATCCCTCCACTTT.